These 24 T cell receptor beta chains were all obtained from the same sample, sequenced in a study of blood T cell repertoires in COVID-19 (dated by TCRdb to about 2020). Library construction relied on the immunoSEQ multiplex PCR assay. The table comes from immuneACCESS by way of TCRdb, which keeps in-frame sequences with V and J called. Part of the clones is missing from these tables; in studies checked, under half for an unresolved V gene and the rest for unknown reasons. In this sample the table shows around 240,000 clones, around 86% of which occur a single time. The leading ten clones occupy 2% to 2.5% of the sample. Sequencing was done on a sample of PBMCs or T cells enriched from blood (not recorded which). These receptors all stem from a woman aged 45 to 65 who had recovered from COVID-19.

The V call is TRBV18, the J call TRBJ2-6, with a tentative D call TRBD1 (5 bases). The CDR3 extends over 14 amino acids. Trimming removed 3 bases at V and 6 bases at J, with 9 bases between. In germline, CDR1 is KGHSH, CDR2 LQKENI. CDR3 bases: TGTGCCAGCTCACCCCTGGACAAGGCCAACGTCCTGACTTTC. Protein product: CASSPLDKANVLTF.

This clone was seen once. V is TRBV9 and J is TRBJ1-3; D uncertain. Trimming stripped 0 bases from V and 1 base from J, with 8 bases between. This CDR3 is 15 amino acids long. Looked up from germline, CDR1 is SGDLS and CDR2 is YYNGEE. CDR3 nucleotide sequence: TGTGCCAGCAGCGTAGCTATGACATCTGGAAACACCATATATTTT. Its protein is CASSVAMTSGNTIYF.

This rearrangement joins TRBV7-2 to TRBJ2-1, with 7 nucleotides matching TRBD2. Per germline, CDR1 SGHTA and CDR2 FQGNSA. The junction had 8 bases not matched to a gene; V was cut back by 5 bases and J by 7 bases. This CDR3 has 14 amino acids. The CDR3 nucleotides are TGTGCCAGCAGCCGTAATCTAGCGGAGAATGAGCAGTTCTTC. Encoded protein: CASSRNLAENEQFF.

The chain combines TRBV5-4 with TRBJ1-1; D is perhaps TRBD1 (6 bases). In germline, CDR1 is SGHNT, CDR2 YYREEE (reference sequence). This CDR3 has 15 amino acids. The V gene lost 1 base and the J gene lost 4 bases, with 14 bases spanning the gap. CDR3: CASSLYGGTGTEAFF. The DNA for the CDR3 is TGTGCCAGCAGCTTGTATGGGGGCACGGGCACTGAAGCTTTCTTT.

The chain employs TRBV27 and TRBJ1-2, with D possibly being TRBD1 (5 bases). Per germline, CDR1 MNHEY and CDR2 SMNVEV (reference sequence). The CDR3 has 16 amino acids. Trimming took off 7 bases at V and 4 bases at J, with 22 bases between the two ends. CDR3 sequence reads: CASTFRWGGEPYGYTF. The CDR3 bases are TGTGCCAGCACCTTCAGGTGGGGGGGAGAGCCCTATGGCTACACCTTC.

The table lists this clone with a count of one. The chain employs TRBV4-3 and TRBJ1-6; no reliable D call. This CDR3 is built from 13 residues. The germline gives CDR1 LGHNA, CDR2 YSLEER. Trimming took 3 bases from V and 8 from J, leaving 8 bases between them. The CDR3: CASSQEIHSPLHF. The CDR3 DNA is TGCGCCAGCAGCCAGGAGATCCATTCACCCCTCCACTTT.

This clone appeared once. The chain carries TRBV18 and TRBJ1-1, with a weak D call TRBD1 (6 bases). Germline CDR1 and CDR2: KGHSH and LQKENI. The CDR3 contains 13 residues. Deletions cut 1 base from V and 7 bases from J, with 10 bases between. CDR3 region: CASSPRTESEAFF. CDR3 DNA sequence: TGTGCCAGCTCACCACGGACAGAAAGTGAAGCTTTCTTT.

This chain's CDR3 is CASSSARTSGGTSYNEQFF. The DNA for the CDR3 is TGTGCCAGCAGTTCGGCCCGCACTAGCGGGGGGACCTCCTACAATGAGCAGTTCTTC. This chain uses TRBV27 with TRBJ2-1; 12 bases match TRBD2. The germline V gene encodes CDR1 MNHEY and CDR2 SMNVEV (reference sequence). The CDR3 totals 19 residues. The trim removed 4 bases at V and 0 bases at J, leaving 10 bases unmatched.

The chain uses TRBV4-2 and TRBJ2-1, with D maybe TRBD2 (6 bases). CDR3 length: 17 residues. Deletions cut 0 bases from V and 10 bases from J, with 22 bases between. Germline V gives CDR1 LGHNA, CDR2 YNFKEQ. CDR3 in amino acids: CASSQDGTGATLGEQFF. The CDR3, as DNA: TGTGCCAGCAGCCAAGACGGGACGGGAGCCACCCTCGGGGAGCAGTTCTTC.

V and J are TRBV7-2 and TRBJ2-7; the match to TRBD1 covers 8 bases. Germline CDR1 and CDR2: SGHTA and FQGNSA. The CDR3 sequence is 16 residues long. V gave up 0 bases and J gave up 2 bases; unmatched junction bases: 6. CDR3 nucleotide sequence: TGTGCCAGCAGCTTAGCTGTGGACAGGGTCACCTACGAGCAGTACTTC. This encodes CASSLAVDRVTYEQYF.

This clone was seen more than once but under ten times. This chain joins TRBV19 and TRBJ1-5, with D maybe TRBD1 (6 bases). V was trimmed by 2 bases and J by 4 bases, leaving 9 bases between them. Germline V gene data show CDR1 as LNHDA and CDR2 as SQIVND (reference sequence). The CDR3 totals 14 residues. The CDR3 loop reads CASSIWTANQPQHF. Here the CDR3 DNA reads TGTGCCAGTAGTATATGGACAGCTAATCAGCCCCAGCATTTT. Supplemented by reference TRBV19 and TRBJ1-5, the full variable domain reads DGGITQSPKYLFRKEGQNVTLSCEQNLNHDAMYWYRQDPGQGLRLIYYSQIVNDFQKGDIAEGYSVSREKKESFPLTVTSAQKNPTAFYLCASSIWTANQPQHFGDGTRLSIL.

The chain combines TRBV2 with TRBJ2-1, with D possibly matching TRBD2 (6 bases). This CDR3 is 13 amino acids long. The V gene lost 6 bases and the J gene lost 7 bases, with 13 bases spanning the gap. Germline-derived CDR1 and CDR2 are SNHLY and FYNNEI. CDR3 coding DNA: TGTGCCAGCAGACGGGACTCCGGGAATGAGCAGTTCTTC. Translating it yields CASRRDSGNEQFF.

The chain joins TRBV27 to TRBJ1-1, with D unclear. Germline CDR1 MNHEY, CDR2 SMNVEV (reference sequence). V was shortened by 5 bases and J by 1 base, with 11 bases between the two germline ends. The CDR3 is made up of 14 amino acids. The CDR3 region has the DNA TGTGCCAGCAGTGATGGCAGTCCGAACACTGAAGCTTTCTTT. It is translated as CASSDGSPNTEAFF.

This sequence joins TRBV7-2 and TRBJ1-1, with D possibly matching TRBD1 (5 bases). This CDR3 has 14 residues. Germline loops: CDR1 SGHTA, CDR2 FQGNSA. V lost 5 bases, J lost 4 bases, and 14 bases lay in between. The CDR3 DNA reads TGTGCCAGCAGCCCACTCGGGAGGGGCACTGAAGCTTTCTTT. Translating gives CASSPLGRGTEAFF.

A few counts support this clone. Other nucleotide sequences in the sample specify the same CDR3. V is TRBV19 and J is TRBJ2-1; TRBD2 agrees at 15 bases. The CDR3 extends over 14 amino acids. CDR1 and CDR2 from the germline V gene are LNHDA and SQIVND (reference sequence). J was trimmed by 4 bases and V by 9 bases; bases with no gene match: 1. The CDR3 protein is CASGTSGRYNEQFF. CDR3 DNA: TGTGCCAGCGGGACTAGCGGGAGGTACAATGAGCAGTTCTTC. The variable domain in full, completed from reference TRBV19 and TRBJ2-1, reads DGGITQSPKYLFRKEGQNVTLSCEQNLNHDAMYWYRQDPGQGLRLIYYSQIVNDFQKGDIAEGYSVSREKKESFPLTVTSAQKNPTAFYLCASGTSGRYNEQFFGPGTRLTVL.

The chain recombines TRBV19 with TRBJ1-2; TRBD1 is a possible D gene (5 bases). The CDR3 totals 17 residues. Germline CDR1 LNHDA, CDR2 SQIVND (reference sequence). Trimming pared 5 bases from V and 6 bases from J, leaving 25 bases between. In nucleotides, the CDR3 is TGTGCCAGTAGTCCCAAAGGGCAAGGGGCGAAAGGGGATGGCTACACCTTC. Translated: CASSPKGQGAKGDGYTF.

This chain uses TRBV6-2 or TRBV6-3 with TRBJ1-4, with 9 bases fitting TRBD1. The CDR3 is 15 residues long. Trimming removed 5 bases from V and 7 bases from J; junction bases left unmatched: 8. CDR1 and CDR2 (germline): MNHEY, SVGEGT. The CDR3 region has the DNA TGTGCCAGCAGTCAACCGGGACAGGGTGTTGAAAAACTGTTTTTT. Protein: CASSQPGQGVEKLFF.

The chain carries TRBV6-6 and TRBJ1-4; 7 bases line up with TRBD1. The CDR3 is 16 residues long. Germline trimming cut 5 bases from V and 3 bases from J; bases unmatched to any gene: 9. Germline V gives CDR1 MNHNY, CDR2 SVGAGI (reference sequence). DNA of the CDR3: TGTGCCAGCAGTCGAGGACGACAGGGATCTAATGAAAAACTGTTTTTT. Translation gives CASSRGRQGSNEKLFF.

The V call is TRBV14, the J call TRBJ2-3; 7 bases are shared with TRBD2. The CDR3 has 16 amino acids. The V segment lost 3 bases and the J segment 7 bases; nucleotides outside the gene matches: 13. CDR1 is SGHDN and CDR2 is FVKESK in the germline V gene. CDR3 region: CASSHRGRGGDNTQYF. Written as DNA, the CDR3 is TGTGCCAGCAGCCACCGAGGGAGGGGAGGAGACAATACGCAGTATTTT.

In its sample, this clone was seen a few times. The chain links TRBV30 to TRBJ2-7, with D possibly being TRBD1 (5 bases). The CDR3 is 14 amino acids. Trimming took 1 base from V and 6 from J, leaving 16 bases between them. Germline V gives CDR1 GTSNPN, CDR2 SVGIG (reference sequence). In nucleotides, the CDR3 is TGTGCCTGGAGTGCCACATTCAGGGTAAGCGAGCAGTACTTC. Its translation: CAWSATFRVSEQYF.

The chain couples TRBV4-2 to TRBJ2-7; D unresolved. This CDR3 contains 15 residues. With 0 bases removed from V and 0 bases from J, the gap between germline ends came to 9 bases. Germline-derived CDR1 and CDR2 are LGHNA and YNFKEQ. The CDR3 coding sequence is TGTGCCAGCAGCCAAGATCGGAGTAGCTCCTACGAGCAGTACTTC. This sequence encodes CASSQDRSSSYEQYF.

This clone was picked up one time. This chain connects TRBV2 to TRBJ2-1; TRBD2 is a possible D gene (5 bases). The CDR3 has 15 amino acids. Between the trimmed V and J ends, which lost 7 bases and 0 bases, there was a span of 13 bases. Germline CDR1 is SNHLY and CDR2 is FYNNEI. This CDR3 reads CASKERTSSYNEQFF. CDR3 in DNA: TGTGCCAGCAAGGAGCGGACGAGCTCCTACAATGAGCAGTTCTTC. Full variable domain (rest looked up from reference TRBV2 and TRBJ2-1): EPEVTQTPSHQVTQMGQEVILRCVPISNHLYFYWYRQILGQKVEFLVSFYNNEISEKSEIFDDQFSVERPDGSNFTLKIRSTKLEDSAMYFCASKERTSSYNEQFFGPGTRLTVL.

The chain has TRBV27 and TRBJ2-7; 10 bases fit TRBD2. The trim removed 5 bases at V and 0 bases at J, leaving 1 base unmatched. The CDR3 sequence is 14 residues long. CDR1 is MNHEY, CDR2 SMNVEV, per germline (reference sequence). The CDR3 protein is CASSRLAGSYEQYF. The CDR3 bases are TGTGCCAGCAGTAGACTAGCGGGCTCCTACGAGCAGTACTTC.

The chain's CDR3 is CASSLPGTEVPTGELFF. CDR3 bases: TGTGCCAGCAGCTTGCCGGGGACAGAGGTCCCCACCGGGGAGCTGTTTTTT. The chain combines TRBV7-6 with TRBJ2-2; TRBD1 aligns across 7 bases. The junction had 11 bases not matched to a gene; V was cut back by 3 bases and J by 4 bases. The CDR3 sequence is 17 residues long. Germline lookup yields CDR1 SGHVS and CDR2 FNYEAQ.